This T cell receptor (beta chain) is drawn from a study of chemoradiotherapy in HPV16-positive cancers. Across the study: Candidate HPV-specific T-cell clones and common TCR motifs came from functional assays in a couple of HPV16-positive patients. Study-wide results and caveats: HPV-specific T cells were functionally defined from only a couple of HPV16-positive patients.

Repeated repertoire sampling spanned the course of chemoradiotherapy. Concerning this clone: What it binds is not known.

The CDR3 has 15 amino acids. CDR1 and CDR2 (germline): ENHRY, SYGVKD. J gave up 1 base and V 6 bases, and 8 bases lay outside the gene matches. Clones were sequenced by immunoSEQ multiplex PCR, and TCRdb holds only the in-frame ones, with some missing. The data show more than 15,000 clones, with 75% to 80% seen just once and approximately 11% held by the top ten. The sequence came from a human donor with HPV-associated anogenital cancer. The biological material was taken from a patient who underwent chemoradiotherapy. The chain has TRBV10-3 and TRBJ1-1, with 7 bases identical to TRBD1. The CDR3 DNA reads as TGTGCCATCAGACCATGGGACAGAAAGAACACTGAAGCTTTCTTT. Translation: CAIRPWDRKNTEAFF.